This TCR beta chain comes out of a study of T cell repertoires in cytomegalovirus infection. Whole-study context: CMV infection and matching HLA type were both indicated by public TCR beta signatures. Findings of the study overall: Ex vivo responses were dominated by HLA-C-restricted CMV-specific TCR beta clonotypes.

As concerns this clonotype: Its cognate antigen is unknown.

TCRdb used MiXCR to reprocess the reads, holding one entry per CDR3 protein. Of approximately 750,000 distinct CDR3 sequences listed, 35% to 40% were seen once; the top ten hold around 2.8%. This CDR3 has 14 residues. V was shortened by 2 bases and J by 5 bases, with 11 bases between the two germline ends. Sequencing input: PBMCs. This rearrangement joins TRBV12-3 or TRBV12-4 to TRBJ2-3; D is unresolved. The receptor was derived from a human donor in good health (CMV status not recorded). Some clones in this sample may be carry-over from other donors' samples. The CDR3 region has the DNA TGTGCCAGCAGTTTACGGCAGCCAAAAGATACGCAGTATTTT. It yields the protein CASSLRQPKDTQYF.